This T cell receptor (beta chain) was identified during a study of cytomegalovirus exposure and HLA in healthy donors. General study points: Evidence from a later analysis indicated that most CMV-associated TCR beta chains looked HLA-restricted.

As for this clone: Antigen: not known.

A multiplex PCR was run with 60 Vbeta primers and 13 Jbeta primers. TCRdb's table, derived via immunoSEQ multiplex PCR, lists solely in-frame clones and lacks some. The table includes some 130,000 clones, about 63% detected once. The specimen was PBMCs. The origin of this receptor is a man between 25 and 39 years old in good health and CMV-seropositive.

For the CDR3, the DNA is TGTGCCAGCTCAGGACTAGCTGCCTACAATGAGCAGTTCTTC. Protein: CASSGLAAYNEQFF. The rearrangement uses TRBV7-3 and TRBJ2-1, with 8 nucleotides matching TRBD2. Germline CDR1 SGHTA, CDR2 FQGTGA. V gave up 8 bases and J gave up 2 bases; unmatched junction bases: 5. This CDR3 has 14 amino acids. The full variable domain, with the rest looked up from reference TRBV7-3 and TRBJ2-1, is GAGVSQTPSNKVTEKGKYVELRCDPISGHTALYWYRQSLGQGPEFLIYFQGTGAADDSGLPNDRFFAVRPEGSVSTLKIQRTERGDSAVYLCASSGLAAYNEQFFGPGTRLTVL.